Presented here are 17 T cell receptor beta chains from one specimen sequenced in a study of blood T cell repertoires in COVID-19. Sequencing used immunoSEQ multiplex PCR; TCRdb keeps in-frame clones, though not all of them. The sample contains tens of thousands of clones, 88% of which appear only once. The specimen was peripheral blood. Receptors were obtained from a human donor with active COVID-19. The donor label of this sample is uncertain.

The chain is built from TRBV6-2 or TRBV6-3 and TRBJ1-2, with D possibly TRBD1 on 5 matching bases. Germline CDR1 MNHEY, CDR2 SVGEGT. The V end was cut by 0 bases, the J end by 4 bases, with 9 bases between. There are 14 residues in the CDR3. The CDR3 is CASSYSEGSYGYTF. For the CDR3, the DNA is TGTGCCAGCAGTTACTCGGAGGGGAGCTATGGCTACACCTTC.

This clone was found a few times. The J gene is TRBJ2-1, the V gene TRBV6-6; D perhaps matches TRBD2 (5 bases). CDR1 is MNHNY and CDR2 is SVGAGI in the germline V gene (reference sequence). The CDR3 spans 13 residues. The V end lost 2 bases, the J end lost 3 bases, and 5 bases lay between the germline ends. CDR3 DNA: TGTGCCAGCAGTTACCGGGACTACAATGAGCAGTTCTTC. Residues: CASSYRDYNEQFF.

Here the CDR3 DNA reads TGTGCCACCAGTGACGCCAAGGGGCGAGGCACTGAAGCTTTCTTT. This gives the protein CATSDAKGRGTEAFF. The chain is built from TRBV24-1 and TRBJ1-1, with D possibly TRBD1 on 5 matching bases. The V end lost 4 bases, the J end lost 4 bases, and 15 bases lay between the germline ends. The CDR3 runs to 15 residues. Per the germline V gene, CDR1 is KGHDR and CDR2 is SFDVKD.

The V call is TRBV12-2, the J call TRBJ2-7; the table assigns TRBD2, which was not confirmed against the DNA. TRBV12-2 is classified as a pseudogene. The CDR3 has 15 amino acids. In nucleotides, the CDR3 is TGTGCAAGTCGCTTTCCTGGGGAGGGGCCCTACGAGCAGTACTTC. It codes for CASRFPGEGPYEQYF.

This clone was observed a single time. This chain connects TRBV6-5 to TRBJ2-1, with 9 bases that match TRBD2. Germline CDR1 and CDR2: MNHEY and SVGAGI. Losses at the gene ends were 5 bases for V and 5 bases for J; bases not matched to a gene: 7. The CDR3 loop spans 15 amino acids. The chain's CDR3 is CASSPPTSGNNEQFF. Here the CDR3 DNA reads TGTGCCAGCAGTCCCCCGACTAGCGGAAACAATGAGCAGTTCTTC.

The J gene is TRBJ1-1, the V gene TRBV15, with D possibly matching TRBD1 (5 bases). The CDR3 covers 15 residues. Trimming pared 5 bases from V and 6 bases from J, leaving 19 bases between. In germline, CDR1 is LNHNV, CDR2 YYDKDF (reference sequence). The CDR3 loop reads CATSLQEGRSAEAFF. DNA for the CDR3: TGTGCCACCAGCCTACAGGAGGGCCGTTCTGCTGAAGCTTTCTTT. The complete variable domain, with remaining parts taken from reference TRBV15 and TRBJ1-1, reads DAMVIQNPRYQVTQFGKPVTLSCSQTLNHNVMYWYQQKSSQAPKLLFHYYDKDFNNEADTPDNFQSRRPNTSFCFLDIRSPGLGDTAMYLCATSLQEGRSAEAFFGQGTRLTVV.

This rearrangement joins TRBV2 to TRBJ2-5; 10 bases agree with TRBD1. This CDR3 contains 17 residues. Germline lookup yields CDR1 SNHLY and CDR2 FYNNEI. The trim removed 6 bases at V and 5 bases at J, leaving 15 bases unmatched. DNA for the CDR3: TGTGCCAGCAGCACCGGACAGGGGGAACAAAGGGGGGAGACCCAGTACTTC. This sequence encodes CASSTGQGEQRGETQYF.

The DNA of the CDR3 is TGTGCCAGCAGCGACAGGGTAGCCTACGAGCAGTACTTC. Its protein is CASSDRVAYEQYF. This sequence joins TRBV5-6 and TRBJ2-7; 7 bases match TRBD1. V dropped 4 bases and J dropped 2; count of bases not matched to a gene: 3. The CDR3 length is 13 residues. Germline V gives CDR1 SGHDT, CDR2 YYEEEE. The full variable domain, its missing parts supplied by reference TRBV5-6 and TRBJ2-7, is DAGVTQSPTHLIKTRGQQVTLRCSPKSGHDTVSWYQQALGQGPQFIFQYYEEEERQRGNFPDRFSGHQFPNYSSELNVNALLLGDSALYLCASSDRVAYEQYFGPGTRLTVT.

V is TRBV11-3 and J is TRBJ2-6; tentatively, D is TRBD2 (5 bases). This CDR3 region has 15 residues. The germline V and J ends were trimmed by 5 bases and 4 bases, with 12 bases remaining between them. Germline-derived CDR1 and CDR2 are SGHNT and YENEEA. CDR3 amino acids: CASSRDPGGANVLTF. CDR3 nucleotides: TGTGCCAGCAGCCGAGATCCGGGGGGGGCCAACGTCCTGACTTTC.

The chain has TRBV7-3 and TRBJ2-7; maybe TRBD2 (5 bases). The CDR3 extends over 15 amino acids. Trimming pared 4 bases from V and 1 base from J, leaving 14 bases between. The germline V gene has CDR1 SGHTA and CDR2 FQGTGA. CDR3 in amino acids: CASSSNAGLSYEQYF. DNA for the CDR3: TGTGCCAGCAGCTCAAACGCCGGACTTTCCTACGAGCAGTACTTC. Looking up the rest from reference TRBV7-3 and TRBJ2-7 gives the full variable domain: GAGVSQTPSNKVTEKGKYVELRCDPISGHTALYWYRQSLGQGPEFLIYFQGTGAADDSGLPNDRFFAVRPEGSVSTLKIQRTERGDSAVYLCASSSNAGLSYEQYFGPGTRLTVT.

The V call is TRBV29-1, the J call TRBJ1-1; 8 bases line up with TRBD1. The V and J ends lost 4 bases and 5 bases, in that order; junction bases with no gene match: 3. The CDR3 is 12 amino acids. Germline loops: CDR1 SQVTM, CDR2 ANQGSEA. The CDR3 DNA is TGCAGCGTTGGAACAGGGGGGACTGAAGCTTTCTTT. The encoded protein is CSVGTGGTEAFF.

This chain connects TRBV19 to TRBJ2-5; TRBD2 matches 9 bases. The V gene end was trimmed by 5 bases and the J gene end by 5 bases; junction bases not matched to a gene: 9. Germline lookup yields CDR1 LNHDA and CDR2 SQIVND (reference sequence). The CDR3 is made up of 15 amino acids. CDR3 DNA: TGTGCCAGTAGTCAAGATAGCGGGAGCGGCGAGACCCAGTACTTC. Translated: CASSQDSGSGETQYF.

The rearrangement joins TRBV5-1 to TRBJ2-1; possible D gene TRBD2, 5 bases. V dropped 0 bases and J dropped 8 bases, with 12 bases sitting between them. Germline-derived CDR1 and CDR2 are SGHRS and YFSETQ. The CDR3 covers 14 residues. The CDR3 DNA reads TGCGCCAGCAGCTTGGGTGAGGGAGTCGATGAGCAGTTCTTC. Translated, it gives CASSLGEGVDEQFF.

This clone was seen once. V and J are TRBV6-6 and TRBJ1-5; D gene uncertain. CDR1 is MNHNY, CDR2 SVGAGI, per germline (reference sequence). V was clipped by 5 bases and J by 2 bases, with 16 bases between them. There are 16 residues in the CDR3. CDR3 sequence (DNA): TGTGCCAGCAGTCCCGAGGACCGCGGGGGCAATCAGCCCCAGCATTTT. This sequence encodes CASSPEDRGGNQPQHF.

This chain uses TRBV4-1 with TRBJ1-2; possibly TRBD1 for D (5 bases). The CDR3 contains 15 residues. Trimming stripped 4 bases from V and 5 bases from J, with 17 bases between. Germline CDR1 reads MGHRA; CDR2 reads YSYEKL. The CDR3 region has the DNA TGCGCCAGCAGCCGAGGCTTGGCAGGGTGGTATGGCTACACCTTC. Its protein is CASSRGLAGWYGYTF.

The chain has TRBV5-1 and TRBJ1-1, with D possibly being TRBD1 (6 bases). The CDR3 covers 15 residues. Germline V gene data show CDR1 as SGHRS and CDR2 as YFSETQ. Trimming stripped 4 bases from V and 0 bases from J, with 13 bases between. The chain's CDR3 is CASSDPGQMNTEAFF. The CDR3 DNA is TGCGCCAGCAGCGACCCGGGACAAATGAACACTGAAGCTTTCTTT.

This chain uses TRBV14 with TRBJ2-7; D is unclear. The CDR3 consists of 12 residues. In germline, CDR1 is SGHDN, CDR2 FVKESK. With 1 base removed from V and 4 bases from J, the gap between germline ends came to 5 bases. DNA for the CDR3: TGTGCCAGCAGCCAAGTATCTTACGAGCAGTACTTC. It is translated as CASSQVSYEQYF.